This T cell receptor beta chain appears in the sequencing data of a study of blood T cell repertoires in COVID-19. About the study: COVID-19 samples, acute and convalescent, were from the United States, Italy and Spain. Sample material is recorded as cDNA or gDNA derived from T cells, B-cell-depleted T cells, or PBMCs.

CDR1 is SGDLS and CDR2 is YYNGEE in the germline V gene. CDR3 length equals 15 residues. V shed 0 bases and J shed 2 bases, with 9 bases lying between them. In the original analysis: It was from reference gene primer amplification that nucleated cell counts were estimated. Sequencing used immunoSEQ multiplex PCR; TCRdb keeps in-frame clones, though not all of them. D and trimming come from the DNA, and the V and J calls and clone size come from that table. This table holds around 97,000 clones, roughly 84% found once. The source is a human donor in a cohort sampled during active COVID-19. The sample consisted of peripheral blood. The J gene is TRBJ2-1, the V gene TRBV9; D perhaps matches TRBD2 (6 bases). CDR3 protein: CASSVGRGPYNEQFF. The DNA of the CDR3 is TGTGCCAGCAGCGTAGGGCGGGGCCCCTACAATGAGCAGTTCTTC.